Below are 18 T cell receptor beta chains sequenced from a single sample in a study of OX40 agonist ivuxolimab in advanced cancers. This table comes from immunoSEQ multiplex PCR, and its TCRdb copy is limited to in-frame clones, with some not included. Of over 30,000 clones listed, under 85% are singletons. Sample: CD4+ or CD8+ T cells sorted from blood, taken in a trial of the OX40 agonist ivuxolimab. Every receptor here comes from an adult with an advanced solid tumor such as melanoma, head and neck, liver or kidney cancer.

The chain combines TRBV5-1 with TRBJ2-5; 9 bases fit TRBD1. J lost 5 bases, V lost 4 bases, and 6 bases had no gene match. CDR1 and CDR2 from the germline V gene are SGHRS and YFSETQ. This CDR3 is built from 14 residues. CDR3 in amino acids: CASSTGGAGETQYF. The CDR3 DNA reads TGCGCCAGCAGCACAGGGGGCGCGGGGGAGACCCAGTACTTC.

The chain couples TRBV27 to TRBJ1-2; possibly TRBD1 for D (5 bases). CDR3 length: 14 amino acids. V lost 6 bases to trimming and J lost 7 bases, with 18 bases between them. Germline lookup yields CDR1 MNHEY and CDR2 SMNVEV (reference sequence). CDR3 nucleotide sequence: TGTGCCAGCAGGACGACCGGGACCCAGGGTGGCTACACCTTC. Protein sequence: CASRTTGTQGGYTF.

The chain carries TRBV5-1 and TRBJ1-2; possibly TRBD1 for D (6 bases). The CDR3 contains 15 residues. Between the trimmed V and J ends, which lost 3 bases and 8 bases, there was a span of 20 bases. Germline V gene data show CDR1 as SGHRS and CDR2 as YFSETQ. The DNA of the CDR3 is TGCGCCAGCAGCTCGACCCCAGACAGGTTTAACGGCTACACCTTC. This codes for CASSSTPDRFNGYTF.

The J gene is TRBJ2-7, the V gene TRBV11-1; 10 bases map to TRBD2. The V gene's germline CDR1 is SGHAT and CDR2 FQDESV (reference sequence). CDR3 size: 17 residues. V lost 4 bases to trimming and J lost 2 bases; unmatched junction nucleotides: 11. The CDR3 is CASSSILTSGATYEQYF. CDR3 coding DNA: TGTGCCAGCAGCTCCATCCTCACTAGCGGGGCCACCTACGAGCAGTACTTC.

The chain links TRBV7-2 to TRBJ2-1, with 7 bases identical to TRBD1. Trimming removed 5 bases from V and 8 bases from J; junction bases left unmatched: 12. There are 15 residues in the CDR3. Germline CDR1 is SGHTA and CDR2 is FQGNSA. This chain's CDR3 is CASSQQGPPWDEQFF. The DNA for the CDR3 is TGTGCCAGCAGCCAACAGGGGCCTCCCTGGGATGAGCAGTTCTTC.

The chain has TRBV9 and TRBJ2-5; perhaps TRBD1 as D (6 bases). Trimming stripped 4 bases from V and 2 bases from J, with 18 bases between. The CDR3 is 16 residues long. Germline V CDR1 and CDR2: SGDLS, YYNGEE. The CDR3 is CASSPFSGTLQETQYF. In DNA form, the CDR3 reads TGTGCCAGCAGCCCATTTTCCGGGACATTACAAGAGACCCAGTACTTC.

The V gene is TRBV5-1, the J gene TRBJ2-2; no definite D call. This CDR3 is 14 amino acids long. The V gene lost 7 bases and the J gene lost 3 bases, with 13 bases spanning the gap. Germline CDR1 is SGHRS and CDR2 is YFSETQ. The CDR3 region is CASRRATDTGELFF. The DNA for the CDR3 is TGCGCCAGCCGTCGAGCAACGGACACCGGGGAGCTGTTTTTT.

This clone came up a few times. The chain is built from TRBV11-2 and TRBJ2-5; 10 nucleotides align to TRBD2. Trimming took 6 bases from V and 5 from J; bases not matched to a gene: 6. Germline V gives CDR1 SGHAT, CDR2 FQNNGV. This CDR3 spans 14 amino acids. CDR3 loop: CASSRAGGRETQYF. DNA for the CDR3: TGTGCCAGCAGTAGAGCGGGGGGGCGTGAGACCCAGTACTTC.

The V gene is TRBV5-6, the J gene TRBJ1-2; possible D gene TRBD1, 5 bases. CDR3 length equals 11 residues. Per the germline V gene, CDR1 is SGHDT and CDR2 is YYEEEE. Trimming cost V 4 bases and J 8 bases, with 9 bases left between them. CDR3 DNA: TGTGCCAGCAGCACGACAGCGGGCTACACCTTC. Residues: CASSTTAGYTF.

The chain combines TRBV4-1 with TRBJ2-5; 9 positions agree with TRBD1. The ends lost 2 bases at V and 4 bases at J; junction bases unmatched: 2. The V gene's germline CDR1 is MGHRA and CDR2 YSYEKL. This CDR3 has 14 residues. For the CDR3, the DNA is TGCGCCAGCAGCCAAAAACAGGGGGCAGAGACCCAGTACTTC. The encoded protein is CASSQKQGAETQYF.

The DNA for the CDR3 is TGTGCCAGCAGTTTACGGGCCGGGGGGTACGAGCAGTACTTC. Translated, it gives CASSLRAGGYEQYF. The chain links TRBV28 to TRBJ2-7; 7 bases are shared with TRBD2. Germline assignment: CDR1 MDHEN and CDR2 SYDVKM. With 2 bases clipped from V and 4 bases from J, the junction kept 5 bases outside the gene matches. The length of the CDR3 is 14 residues.

This sequence joins TRBV10-1 and TRBJ2-5; D gene unclear. With 0 bases removed from V and 3 bases from J, the gap between germline ends came to 14 bases. In germline, CDR1 is WNHNN, CDR2 SYGVQD (reference sequence). There are 16 residues in the CDR3. The CDR3 DNA reads as TGCGCCAGCAGTGAGTCACTATCGGCAGGAGAAGAGACCCAGTACTTC. Amino acid sequence: CASSESLSAGEETQYF.

The chain is built from TRBV10-3 and TRBJ1-2, with D unclear. The V gene lost 4 bases and the J gene lost 11 bases, with 11 bases spanning the gap. This CDR3 is 11 amino acids long. CDR1 ENHRY and CDR2 SYGVKD come from the germline V gene. CDR3 loop: CAISGQTLYTF. The CDR3 DNA is TGTGCCATCAGTGGGCAGACCCTTTACACCTTC.

The table lists this clone with a few counts. The rearrangement uses TRBV4-1 and TRBJ1-5; unclear D gene. Trimming pared 0 bases from V and 5 bases from J, leaving 5 bases between. Germline CDR1 and CDR2: MGHRA and YSYEKL. This CDR3 is built from 13 residues. The CDR3, as DNA: TGCGCCAGCAGCCAAGATCGTTATCAGCCCCAGCATTTT. It codes for CASSQDRYQPQHF.

The CDR3 here is CASSQSGVYNEQFF. CDR3 DNA: TGCGCCAGCAGCCAAAGTGGAGTCTACAATGAGCAGTTCTTC. The chain has TRBV4-1 and TRBJ2-1; D is ambiguous. V lost 2 bases to trimming and J lost 3 bases, with 8 bases between them. In germline, CDR1 is MGHRA, CDR2 YSYEKL. CDR3 length: 14 residues.

This clone was found a few times. The chain couples TRBV7-8 to TRBJ1-6; 8 nucleotides agree with TRBD1. Unmatched junction bases numbered 6, after V lost 5 bases and J lost 0 bases. CDR1 and CDR2 (germline): SGHVS, FQNEAQ. The CDR3 has 17 residues. The CDR3 reads CASSPLTGGSYNSPLHF. The CDR3 region has the DNA TGTGCCAGCAGCCCTCTAACAGGGGGCTCCTATAATTCACCCCTCCACTTT.

This clone was observed a handful of times. The genes are TRBV29-1 and TRBJ2-1; 9 bases map to TRBD2. The V segment lost 0 bases and the J segment 8 bases; nucleotides outside the gene matches: 5. CDR1 is SQVTM and CDR2 is ANQGSEA in the germline V gene. CDR3 length equals 14 residues. CDR3 nucleotide sequence: TGCAGCGTTGAAGAGGGCGGGGGGGCCTATGAGCAGTTCTTC. Its translation is CSVEEGGGAYEQFF.

The J gene is TRBJ1-5, the V gene TRBV18; unclear D gene. The CDR3 covers 15 residues. Germline CDR1 reads KGHSH; CDR2 reads LQKENI. Trimming took off 1 base at V and 4 bases at J, with 11 bases between the two ends. Written as DNA, the CDR3 is TGTGCCAGCTCACCACAGGGAGGCCCGAATCAGCCCCAGCATTTT. This sequence encodes CASSPQGGPNQPQHF. The entire variable domain, with the rest obtained from reference TRBV18 and TRBJ1-5, is as follows: NAGVMQNPRHLVRRRGQEARLRCSPMKGHSHVYWYRQLPEEGLKFMVYLQKENIIDESGMPKERFSAEFPKEGPSILRIQQVVRGDSAAYFCASSPQGGPNQPQHFGDGTRLSIL.